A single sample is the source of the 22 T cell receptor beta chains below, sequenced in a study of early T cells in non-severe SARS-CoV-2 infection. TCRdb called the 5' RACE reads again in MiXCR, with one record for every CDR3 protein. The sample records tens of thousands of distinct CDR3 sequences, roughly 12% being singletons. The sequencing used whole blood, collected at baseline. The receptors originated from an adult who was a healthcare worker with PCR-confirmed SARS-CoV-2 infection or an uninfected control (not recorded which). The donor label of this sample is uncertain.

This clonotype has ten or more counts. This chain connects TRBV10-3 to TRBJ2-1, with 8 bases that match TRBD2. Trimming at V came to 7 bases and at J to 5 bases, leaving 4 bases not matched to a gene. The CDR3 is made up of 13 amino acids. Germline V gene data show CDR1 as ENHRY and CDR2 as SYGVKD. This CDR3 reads CAITGTSHNEQFF. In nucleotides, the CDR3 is TGTGCCATCACCGGGACTAGTCACAATGAGCAGTTCTTC.

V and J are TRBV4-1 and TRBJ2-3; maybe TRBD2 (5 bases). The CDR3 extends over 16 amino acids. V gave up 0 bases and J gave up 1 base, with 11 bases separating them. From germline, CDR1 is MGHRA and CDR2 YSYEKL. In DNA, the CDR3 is TGCGCCAGCAGCCAAGACGGTCTAGCCGGCACAGATACGCAGTATTTT. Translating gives CASSQDGLAGTDTQYF.

The CDR3 bases are TGTGCCACCAGCAGAGCGGTTTCCAGCCGAGGGGGCTACTACAATGAGCAGTTCTTC. Its protein product is CATSRAVSSRGGYYNEQFF. The rearrangement joins TRBV15 to TRBJ2-1; 7 bases are a match to TRBD1. Per germline, CDR1 LNHNV and CDR2 YYDKDF (reference sequence). Trimming at V came to 1 base and at J to 3 bases, leaving 15 bases not matched to a gene. This CDR3 comprises 19 residues.

CDR3 region: CASSETAGLAGSYTQYF. The CDR3 bases are TGTGCCAGCAGTGAAACTGCCGGACTAGCGGGGTCCTATACGCAGTATTTT. The rearrangement links TRBV25-1 to TRBJ2-3; 12 bases are a match to TRBD2. Germline V gene data show CDR1 as MGHDK and CDR2 as SYGVNS. The CDR3 consists of 17 residues. Trimming took 2 bases from V and 7 from J; bases not matched to a gene: 10.

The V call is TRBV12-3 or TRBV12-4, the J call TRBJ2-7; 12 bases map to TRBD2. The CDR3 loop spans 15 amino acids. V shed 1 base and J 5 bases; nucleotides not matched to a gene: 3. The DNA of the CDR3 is TGTGCCAGCAGTTTAGGACTAGCGGGAGTCGACGAGCAGTACTTC. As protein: CASSLGLAGVDEQYF.

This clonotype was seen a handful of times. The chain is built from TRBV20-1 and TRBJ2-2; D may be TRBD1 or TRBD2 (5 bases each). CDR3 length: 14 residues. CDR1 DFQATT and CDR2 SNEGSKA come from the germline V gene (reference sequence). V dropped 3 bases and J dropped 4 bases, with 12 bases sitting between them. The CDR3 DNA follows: TGCAGTGCTAGTACAGCTGGGGGCACCGGGGAGCTGTTTTTT. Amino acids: CSASTAGGTGELFF.

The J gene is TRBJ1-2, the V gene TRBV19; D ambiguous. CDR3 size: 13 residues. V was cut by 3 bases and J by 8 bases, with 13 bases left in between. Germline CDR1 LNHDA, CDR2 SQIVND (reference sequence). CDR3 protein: CASSMTEAWGYTF. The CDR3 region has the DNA TGTGCCAGTAGTATGACGGAGGCCTGGGGCTACACCTTC.

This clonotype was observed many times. CDR3 region: CSASSLTGRPQHF. The DNA of the CDR3 is TGCAGTGCGAGCAGCTTGACAGGGCGGCCCCAGCATTTT. V and J are TRBV20-1 and TRBJ1-5; 7 nucleotides line up with TRBD1. Trimming removed 6 bases from V and 9 bases from J; junction bases left unmatched: 11. There are 13 residues in the CDR3. CDR1 is DFQATT and CDR2 is SNEGSKA in the germline V gene (reference sequence).

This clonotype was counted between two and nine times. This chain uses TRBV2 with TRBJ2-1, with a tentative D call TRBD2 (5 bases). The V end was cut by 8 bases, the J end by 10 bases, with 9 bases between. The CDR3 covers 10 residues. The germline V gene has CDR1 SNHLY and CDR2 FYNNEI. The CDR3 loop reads CASERREQFF. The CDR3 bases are TGTGCCAGCGAAAGGAGGGAGCAGTTCTTC.

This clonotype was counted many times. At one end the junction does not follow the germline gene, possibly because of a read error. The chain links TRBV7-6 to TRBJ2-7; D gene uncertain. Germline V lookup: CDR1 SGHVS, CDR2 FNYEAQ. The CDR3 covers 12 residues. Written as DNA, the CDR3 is TGTGCCAGCAGCTTATTATCGACCGATTGGGATTTC. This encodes CASSLLSTDWDF.

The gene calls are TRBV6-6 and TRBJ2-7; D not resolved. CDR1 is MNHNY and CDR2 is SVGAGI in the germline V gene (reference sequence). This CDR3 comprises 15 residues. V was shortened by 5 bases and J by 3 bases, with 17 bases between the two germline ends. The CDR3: CASSPRAEPYYEQYF. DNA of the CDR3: TGTGCCAGCAGTCCCCGGGCGGAGCCTTACTACGAGCAGTACTTC.

For the CDR3, the DNA is TGTGCCAGCAGCTTAGGTTTTGAGAAGGACAGGTGGTCCTACGAGCAGTACTTC. Translating it yields CASSLGFEKDRWSYEQYF. V and J are TRBV7-9 and TRBJ2-7; TRBD1 matches at 7 bases. CDR3 length: 18 amino acids. Germline CDR1 and CDR2: SEHNR and FQNEAQ (reference sequence). V shed 1 base and J 1 base; nucleotides not matched to a gene: 13. The full variable domain, with the rest looked up from reference TRBV7-9 and TRBJ2-7, is DTGVSQNPRHKITKRGQNVTFRCDPISEHNRLYWYRQTLGQGPEFLTYFQNEAQLEKSRLLSDRFSAERPKGSFSTLEIQRTEQGDSAMYLCASSLGFEKDRWSYEQYFGPGTRLTVT.

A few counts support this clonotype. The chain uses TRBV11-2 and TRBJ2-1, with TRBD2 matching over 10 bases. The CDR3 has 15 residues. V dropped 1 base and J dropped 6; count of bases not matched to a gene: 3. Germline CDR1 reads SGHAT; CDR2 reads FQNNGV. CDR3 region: CASSLGPSGSNEQFF. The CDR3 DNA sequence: TGTGCCAGCAGCTTAGGGCCTAGCGGGAGCAATGAGCAGTTCTTC. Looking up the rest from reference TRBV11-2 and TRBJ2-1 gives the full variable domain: EAGVAQSPRYKIIEKRQSVAFWCNPISGHATLYWYQQILGQGPKLLIQFQNNGVVDDSQLPKDRFSAERLKGVDSTLKIQPAKLEDSAVYLCASSLGPSGSNEQFFGPGTRLTVL.

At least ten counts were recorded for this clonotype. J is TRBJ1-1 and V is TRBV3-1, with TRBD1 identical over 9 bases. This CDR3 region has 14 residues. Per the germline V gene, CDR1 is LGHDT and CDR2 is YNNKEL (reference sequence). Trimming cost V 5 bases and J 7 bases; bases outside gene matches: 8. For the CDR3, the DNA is TGTGCCAGCAGCTACGCCGGGACAGGGCGTGAAGCTTTCTTT. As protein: CASSYAGTGREAFF.

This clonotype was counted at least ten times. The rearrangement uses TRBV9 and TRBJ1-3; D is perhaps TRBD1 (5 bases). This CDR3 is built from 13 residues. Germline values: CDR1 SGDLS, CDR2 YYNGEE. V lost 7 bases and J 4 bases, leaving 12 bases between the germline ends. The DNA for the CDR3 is TGTGCCAGCTCGGGGGGGTCCGGAAACACCATATATTTT. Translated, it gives CASSGGSGNTIYF. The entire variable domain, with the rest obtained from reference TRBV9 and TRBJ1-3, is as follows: DSGVTQTPKHLITATGQRVTLRCSPRSGDLSVYWYQQSLDQGLQFLIQYYNGEERAKGNILERFSAQQFPDLHSELNLSSLELGDSALYFCASSGGSGNTIYFGEGSWLTVV.

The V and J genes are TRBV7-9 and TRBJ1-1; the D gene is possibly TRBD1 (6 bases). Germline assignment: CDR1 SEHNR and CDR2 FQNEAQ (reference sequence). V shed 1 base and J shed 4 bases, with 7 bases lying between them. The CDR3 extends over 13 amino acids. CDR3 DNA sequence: TGTGCCAGCAGCTTAGTACAGGGCACTGAAGCTTTCTTT. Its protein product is CASSLVQGTEAFF.

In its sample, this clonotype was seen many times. The chain's CDR3 is CSAPDIPAPEAFF. CDR3 nucleotides: TGCAGTGCTCCGGACATACCCGCCCCTGAAGCTTTCTTT. The chain uses TRBV20-1 and TRBJ1-1, with D perhaps TRBD1 (5 bases). The V gene's germline CDR1 is DFQATT and CDR2 SNEGSKA (reference sequence). V gave up 5 bases and J gave up 6 bases, with 16 bases separating them. The CDR3 length is 13 residues.

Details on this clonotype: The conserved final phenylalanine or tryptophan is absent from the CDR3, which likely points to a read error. The CDR3 protein is CASSTPGQGYEQYL. The DNA for the CDR3 is TGTGCCAGCAGTACCCCGGGACAGGGGTACGAGCAGTACCTC. The V call is TRBV2, the J call TRBJ2-7; 10 bases are a match to TRBD1. Germline lookup yields CDR1 SNHLY and CDR2 FYNNEI. CDR3 size: 14 residues. V shed 5 bases and J 4 bases; nucleotides not matched to a gene: 5.

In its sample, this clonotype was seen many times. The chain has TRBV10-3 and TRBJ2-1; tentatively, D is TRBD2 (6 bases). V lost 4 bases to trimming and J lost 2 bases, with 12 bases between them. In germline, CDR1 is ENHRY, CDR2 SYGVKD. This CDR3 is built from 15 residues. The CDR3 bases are TGTGCCATCAGTGCGTGGAGGGCTCCCTACAATGAGCAGTTCTTC. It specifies CAISAWRAPYNEQFF.

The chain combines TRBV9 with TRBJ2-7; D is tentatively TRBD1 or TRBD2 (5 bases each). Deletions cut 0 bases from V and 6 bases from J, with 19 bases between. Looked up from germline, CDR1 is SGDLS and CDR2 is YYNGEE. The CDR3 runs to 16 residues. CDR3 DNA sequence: TGTGCCAGCAGCGTAGATCCGGGACCCCCAGGTGCCGAGCAGTACTTC. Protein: CASSVDPGPPGAEQYF.

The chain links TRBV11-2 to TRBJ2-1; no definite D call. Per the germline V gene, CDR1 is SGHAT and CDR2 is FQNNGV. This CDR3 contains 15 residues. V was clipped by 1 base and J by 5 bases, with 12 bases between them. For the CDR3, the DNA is TGTGCCAGCAGCTTAGTTAAGGTCGAACACAATGAGCAGTTCTTC. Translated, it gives CASSLVKVEHNEQFF.

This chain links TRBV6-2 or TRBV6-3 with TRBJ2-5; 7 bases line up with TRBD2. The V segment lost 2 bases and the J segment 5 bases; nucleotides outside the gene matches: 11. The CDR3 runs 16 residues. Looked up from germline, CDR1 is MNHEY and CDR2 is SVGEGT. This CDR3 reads CASSYAPMTSYETQYF. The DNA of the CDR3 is TGTGCCAGCAGTTACGCCCCCATGACTAGCTACGAGACCCAGTACTTC.